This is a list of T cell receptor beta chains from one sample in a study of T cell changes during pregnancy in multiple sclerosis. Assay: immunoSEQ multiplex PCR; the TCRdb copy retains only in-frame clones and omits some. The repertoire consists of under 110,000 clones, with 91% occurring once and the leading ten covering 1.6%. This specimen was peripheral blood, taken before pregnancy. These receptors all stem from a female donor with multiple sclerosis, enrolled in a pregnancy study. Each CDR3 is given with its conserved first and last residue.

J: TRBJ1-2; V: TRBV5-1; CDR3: CASSLEGDFYGYTF
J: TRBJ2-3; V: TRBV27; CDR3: CASSSRTPPDTQYF
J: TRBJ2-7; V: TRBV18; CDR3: CASSLSKPGGEQYF
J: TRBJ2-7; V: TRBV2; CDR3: CASRDLLAGTYEQYF
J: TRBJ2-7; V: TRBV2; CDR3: CASSKTSNEQYF
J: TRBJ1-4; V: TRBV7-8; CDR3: CASSLVFSGNRMSATNEKLFF
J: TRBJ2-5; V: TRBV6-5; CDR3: CASSRTGGAETQYF
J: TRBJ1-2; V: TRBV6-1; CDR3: CASSEASRNRGRPGYTF
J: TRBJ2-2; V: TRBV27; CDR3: CATRVFGGTGELFF
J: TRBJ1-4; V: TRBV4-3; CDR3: CASSQGHTGGEKLFF
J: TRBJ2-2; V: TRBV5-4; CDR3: CASSFGGRASGELFF
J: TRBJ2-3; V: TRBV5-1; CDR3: CASSLETSGGGTQYF
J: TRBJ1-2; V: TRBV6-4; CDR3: CASSTGTGDSNYGYTF
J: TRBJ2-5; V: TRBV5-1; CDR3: CASSRNQNTQETQYF
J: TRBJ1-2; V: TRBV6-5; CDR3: CASKGTVLGYTF
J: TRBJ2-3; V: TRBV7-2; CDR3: CASSWGGGDTQYF
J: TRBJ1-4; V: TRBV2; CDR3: CASSPTRVDEKLFF
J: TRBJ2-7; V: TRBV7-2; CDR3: CASSLVYSSYEQYF
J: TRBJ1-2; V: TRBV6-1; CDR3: CASRGGGQGTDGYTF
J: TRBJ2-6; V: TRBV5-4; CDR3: CASKGQWSSGANVLTF
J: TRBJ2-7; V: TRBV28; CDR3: CASSSPWDRMTYEQYF
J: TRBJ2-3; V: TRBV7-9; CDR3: CASSLDSWTGDTDTQYF
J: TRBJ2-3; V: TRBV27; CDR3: CASSFVGTDTQYF
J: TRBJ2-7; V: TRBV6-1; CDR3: CASSEIWTGGPEQYF
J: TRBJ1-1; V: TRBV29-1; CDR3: CSVVTGWEAFF
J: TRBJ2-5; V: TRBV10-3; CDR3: CAISDRGGETQYF
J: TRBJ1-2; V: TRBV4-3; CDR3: CASSQHRGQDYGYTF
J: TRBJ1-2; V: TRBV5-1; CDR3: CASSLGGFNYGYTF
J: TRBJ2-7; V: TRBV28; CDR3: CASRRWGQGYEQYF
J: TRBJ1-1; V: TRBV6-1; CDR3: CASRQAANTEAFF
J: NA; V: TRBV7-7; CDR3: CASSHPGSHEQYF
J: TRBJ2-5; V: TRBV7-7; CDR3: CASSLRLSGETQYF
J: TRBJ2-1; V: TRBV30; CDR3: CAWSVGGTSYNEQFF
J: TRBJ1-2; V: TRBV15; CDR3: CATGQGVLPRGYTF
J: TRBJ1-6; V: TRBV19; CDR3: CASSETGTGASPLHF
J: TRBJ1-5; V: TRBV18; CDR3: CASSPVDGQPQHF
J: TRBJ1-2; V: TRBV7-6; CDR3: CASSGSRVSYGYTF
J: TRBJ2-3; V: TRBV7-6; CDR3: CASSLGAGVAPDTQYF
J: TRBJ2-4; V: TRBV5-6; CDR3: CASSLAGQFKNIQYF
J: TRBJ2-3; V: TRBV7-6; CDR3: CASSLQRLSTDTQYF
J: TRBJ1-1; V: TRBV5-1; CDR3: CASSYSGTGSMNTEAFF
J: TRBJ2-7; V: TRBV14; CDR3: CASSYAGEQYF
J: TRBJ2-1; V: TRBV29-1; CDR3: CSVGVGAYHNEQFF
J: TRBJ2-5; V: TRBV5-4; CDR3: CASSLERGGETQYF
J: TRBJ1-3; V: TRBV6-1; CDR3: CASSWGPEIGNTIYF
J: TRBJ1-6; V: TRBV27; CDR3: CASSLSFQSPLHF
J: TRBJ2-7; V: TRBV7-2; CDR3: CASSTSVSYEQYF
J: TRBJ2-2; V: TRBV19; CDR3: CASSRSGLNTGELFF
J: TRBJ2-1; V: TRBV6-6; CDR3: CASVGSGQGNEQFF
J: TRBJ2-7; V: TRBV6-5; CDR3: CASSYGENYEQYF
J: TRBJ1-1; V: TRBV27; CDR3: CASSFTGGNTEAFF
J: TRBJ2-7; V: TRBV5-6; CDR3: CASSLYGQGSYEQYF
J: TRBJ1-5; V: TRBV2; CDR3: CASSPDSLNQPQHF
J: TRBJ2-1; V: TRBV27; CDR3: CASSWGDSYNEQFF
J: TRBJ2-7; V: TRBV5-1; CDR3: CASSLEASGIDEQYF
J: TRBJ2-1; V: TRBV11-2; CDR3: CASRTSGGAINEQFF
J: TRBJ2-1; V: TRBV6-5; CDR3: CASRSLAGGHNEQFF
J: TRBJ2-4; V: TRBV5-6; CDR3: CASSRGSTGAKNIQYF
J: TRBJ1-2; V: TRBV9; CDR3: CASSGRGRVHGYTF